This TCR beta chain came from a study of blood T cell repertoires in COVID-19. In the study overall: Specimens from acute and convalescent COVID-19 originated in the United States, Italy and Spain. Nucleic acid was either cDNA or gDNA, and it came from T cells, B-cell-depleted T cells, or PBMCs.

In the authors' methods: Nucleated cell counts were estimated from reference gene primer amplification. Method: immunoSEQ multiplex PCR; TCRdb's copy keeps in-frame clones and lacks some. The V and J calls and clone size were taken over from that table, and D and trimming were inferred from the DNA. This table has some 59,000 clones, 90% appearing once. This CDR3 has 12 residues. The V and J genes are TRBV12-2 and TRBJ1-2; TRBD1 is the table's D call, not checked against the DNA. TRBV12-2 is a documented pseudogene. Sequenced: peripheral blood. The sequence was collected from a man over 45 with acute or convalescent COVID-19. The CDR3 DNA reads TGTGCAAGTCGCTTAGTGGGCCGTGGCTACACCTTC. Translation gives CASRLVGRGYTF.